This T cell receptor (beta chain) is from a study of blood T cell repertoires in COVID-19. Study summary: T cells, B-cell-depleted T cells, or PBMCs provided the cDNA or gDNA that served as material.

The germline V gene has CDR1 SGHVS and CDR2 FNYEAQ. V was trimmed by 5 bases and J by 8 bases, leaving 15 bases between them. The CDR3 consists of 13 residues. In the authors' workflow: Estimation of nucleated cell counts relied on the amplification of reference gene primers. Measured with immunoSEQ multiplex PCR; TCRdb has only the in-frame clones, and not every one. Clone size and V and J calls were adopted from that table, with D and trimming inferred from the DNA. The table has roughly 240,000 clones, approximately 86% seen once. The sample was peripheral blood. The chain carries TRBV7-6 and TRBJ1-1; TRBD1 might be the D (6 bases). The receptor's source is a woman aged 55-69 years who had recovered from COVID-19. The CDR3 DNA is TGTGCCAGCAGCCAGCCACAGGGTGTCGAAGCTTTCTTT. Its protein product is CASSQPQGVEAFF.